This T cell receptor beta chain emerged from a study of blood T cells in healthy people across ages. Study in general: About one barcoded beta molecule per two T cells was the capture yield of template switching. The study's findings and limits: It was held that diversity estimates obtained from one million T cells represented underestimates. Changes seen in expanded clonotypes were possibly confounded by donor CMV status left unknown.

In its sample, this clonotype was seen many times. Its antigen is currently unknown. Through a sample-barcoded 5' primer and a J-beta primer mix, a second PCR was run for roughly 6 to 12 cycles. TCRdb ran MiXCR on the 5' RACE reads and lists one entry per CDR3 protein. This sample carries hundreds of thousands of distinct CDR3 sequences, more than 55% of them seen once, and the ten largest clones take 20% to 30%. The clonotype comes from a man aged 35-49 years in good health. The sample consisted of blood.

DNA for the CDR3: TGCAGCGTTGGGGACTACGAGCAGTACTTC. Protein sequence: CSVGDYEQYF. V and J are TRBV29-1 and TRBJ2-7; no clear D. The CDR3 totals 10 residues. Trimming cost V 4 bases and J 3 bases, with 4 bases left between them. Germline values: CDR1 SQVTM, CDR2 ANQGSEA.